Below, one T cell receptor beta chain is given with its context. V gave up 7 bases and J gave up 0 bases, with 10 bases separating them. Germline V gives CDR1 MNHEY, CDR2 SVGAGI. The CDR3 consists of 13 residues. The data belong to a study of blood T cell repertoires in COVID-19. Whole-study context: Acute-phase and convalescent COVID-19 samples originated in the United States, Italy and Spain. T cells, B-cell-depleted T cells, or PBMCs provided the cDNA or gDNA that served as material.

Original analysis: Amplification of reference gene primers was used by the study to estimate nucleated cell counts. This table comes from immunoSEQ multiplex PCR, and its TCRdb copy is limited to in-frame clones, with some not included. That table furnishes V, J and clone size, whereas the DNA furnished D and trimming. Counted here are some 200,000 clones, around 85% occurring once; the ten biggest clones make up 2% to 2.5%. The chain joins TRBV6-5 to TRBJ2-7; D possibly corresponds to TRBD2 (5 bases). Sequenced input: peripheral blood. This sequence was found in a woman aged 45-65 years with acute or convalescent COVID-19. CDR3 in amino acids: CASTDRGSYEQYF. DNA for the CDR3: TGTGCCAGCACCGACCGGGGCTCCTACGAGCAGTACTTC.